Following are 24 T cell receptor beta chains from one sample sequenced in a study of T-cell reconstitution after alpha-beta-depleted transplantation in children. Unique molecular identifiers featured in how the TCRbeta library was prepared. TCRdb recomputed calls from the PCR reads with MiXCR, one row per CDR3 protein. The sample includes around 250,000 distinct CDR3 sequences, around 8% of them seen just once. Sequencing was performed on PBMCs, mostly from graft donor cells, taken 180 days after TCRalphabeta/CD19-depleted stem cell transplant. The receptors derive from a male patient aged 10-17 years who had a stem cell transplant for acute lymphoblastic leukemia, so the T cells may come from the graft donor.

This clonotype was found many times. The chain is built from TRBV20-1 and TRBJ1-2; no firm D call. The CDR3 covers 11 residues. CDR1 DFQATT and CDR2 SNEGSKA come from the germline V gene (reference sequence). V shed 6 bases and J shed 6 bases, with 11 bases lying between them. For the CDR3, the DNA is TGCAGTGCCGGTCAAACTAATGGCTACACCTTC. Translation: CSAGQTNGYTF.

There are many counts of this clonotype. This chain links TRBV12-3 or TRBV12-4 with TRBJ1-2; 11 bases fit TRBD1. The CDR3 runs 13 residues. The V segment lost 6 bases and the J segment 9 bases; nucleotides outside the gene matches: 6. The CDR3 DNA reads TGTGCCAGCAGGGGACAGGGGGTCACGAGCTACACCTTC. Its translation is CASRGQGVTSYTF.

This clonotype was recorded at least ten times. CDR3 amino acids: CASSYPPRGVGELFF. The CDR3 coding sequence is TGTGCCAGCAGTTACCCTCCCAGGGGTGTCGGGGAGCTGTTTTTT. The V and J genes are TRBV6-2 or TRBV6-3 and TRBJ2-2; maybe TRBD1 (6 bases). The CDR3 is 15 amino acids. CDR1 MNHEY and CDR2 SVGEGT come from the germline V gene. The V end was cut by 2 bases, the J end by 7 bases, with 14 bases between.

The sample holds many counts of this clonotype. The chain recombines TRBV9 with TRBJ2-2; possible D gene TRBD2, 6 bases. From germline, CDR1 is SGDLS and CDR2 YYNGEE. CDR3 length: 16 residues. V was cut by 4 bases and J by 4 bases, with 17 bases left in between. CDR3: CASSSRRQGGTGELFF. The DNA of the CDR3 is TGTGCCAGCAGCTCACGGAGGCAGGGAGGCACCGGGGAGCTGTTTTTT.

In its sample, this clonotype was seen many times. This chain uses TRBV10-3 with TRBJ2-7; D is possibly TRBD1 (6 bases). Trimming shortened V by 6 bases and J by 7 bases, and 13 bases separated the two germline ends. From germline, CDR1 is ENHRY and CDR2 SYGVKD. The CDR3 is 12 residues long. The DNA for the CDR3 is TGTGCCATCAGCCCAGGGGCCGGAGAGCAGTACTTC. Its protein is CAISPGAGEQYF.

This clonotype was seen ten or more times. CDR3 loop: CASSSFWTPTNTGELFF. The CDR3 coding sequence is TGTGCCAGCAGCTCGTTTTGGACGCCGACGAACACCGGGGAGCTGTTTTTT. This rearrangement joins TRBV5-6 to TRBJ2-2, with D unresolved. Germline CDR1 is SGHDT and CDR2 is YYEEEE. V lost 3 bases to trimming and J lost 0 bases, with 15 bases between them. The CDR3 totals 17 residues.

This clonotype occurred many times. CDR3 bases: TGTGCCAGCAGCTTAGAGGGGACTAGGGGGGAGACCCAGTACTTC. This gives the protein CASSLEGTRGETQYF. The rearrangement joins TRBV11-2 to TRBJ2-5; 8 nucleotides align to TRBD2. This CDR3 region has 15 residues. The V and J ends lost 0 bases and 5 bases, in that order; junction bases with no gene match: 5. Germline V gene data show CDR1 as SGHAT and CDR2 as FQNNGV.

This clonotype was seen ten or more times. The chain is built from TRBV10-3 and TRBJ2-7; 8 bases are a match to TRBD1. V lost 4 bases, J lost 2 bases, and 7 bases stayed unmatched. The V gene's germline CDR1 is ENHRY and CDR2 SYGVKD. The CDR3 extends over 15 amino acids. The chain's CDR3 is CAISVPQGVTYEQYF. The DNA for the CDR3 is TGTGCCATCAGTGTCCCACAGGGGGTAACCTACGAGCAGTACTTC.

This clonotype appeared many times. The V gene is TRBV5-6, the J gene TRBJ1-1; TRBD1 might be the D (5 bases). This CDR3 contains 14 residues. From germline, CDR1 is SGHDT and CDR2 YYEEEE. V was pared by 0 bases and J by 5 bases, with 11 bases between. CDR3 sequence reads: CASSLGGLWTEAFF. The CDR3, as DNA: TGTGCCAGCAGCTTGGGGGGCCTGTGGACTGAAGCTTTCTTT. Full variable domain (outside the CDR3, taken from reference TRBV5-6 and TRBJ1-1): DAGVTQSPTHLIKTRGQQVTLRCSPKSGHDTVSWYQQALGQGPQFIFQYYEEEERQRGNFPDRFSGHQFPNYSSELNVNALLLGDSALYLCASSLGGLWTEAFFGQGTRLTVV.

This clonotype was seen many times. This sequence joins TRBV7-2 and TRBJ2-7; the D is unclear. Trimming cost V 2 bases and J 5 bases, with 4 bases left between them. The CDR3 has 11 amino acids. CDR1 is SGHTA and CDR2 is FQGNSA in the germline V gene. The chain's CDR3 is CASSLLNEQYF. CDR3 DNA: TGTGCCAGCAGCTTACTGAACGAGCAGTACTTC.

This clonotype has only a few counts. The rearrangement joins TRBV14 to TRBJ2-1; 7 nucleotides line up with TRBD2. The V and J ends lost 0 bases and 3 bases, in that order; junction bases with no gene match: 5. The CDR3 consists of 16 residues. Germline V gene sequence: CDR1 SGHDN, CDR2 FVKESK. The CDR3 protein is CASSQDGGSYYNEQFF. CDR3 nucleotide sequence: TGTGCCAGCAGCCAAGATGGCGGGAGCTACTACAATGAGCAGTTCTTC.

This clonotype was seen repeatedly, ten times or more. The rearrangement links TRBV28 to TRBJ1-1; the match to TRBD1 covers 8 bases. This CDR3 is 13 amino acids long. Germline assignment: CDR1 MDHEN and CDR2 SYDVKM. The junction had 5 bases not matched to a gene; V was cut back by 6 bases and J by 5 bases. This chain's CDR3 is CASRRTGRTEAFF. The CDR3 DNA is TGTGCCAGCAGGCGGACAGGGAGGACTGAAGCTTTCTTT. Full variable domain (rest looked up from reference TRBV28 and TRBJ1-1): DVKVTQSSRYLVKRTGEKVFLECVQDMDHENMFWYRQDPGLGLRLIYFSYDVKMKEKGDIPEGYSVSREKKERFSLILESASTNQTSMYLCASRRTGRTEAFFGQGTRLTVV.

At least ten counts were recorded for this clonotype. The rearrangement uses TRBV7-9 and TRBJ1-2; D is unclear. The germline V and J ends were trimmed by 6 bases and 4 bases, with 18 bases remaining between them. CDR1 SEHNR and CDR2 FQNEAQ come from the germline V gene (reference sequence). The CDR3 runs to 15 residues. CDR3 DNA sequence: TGTGCCAGCAGTCTAGATGGATCGAGGACCTATGGCTACACCTTC. Amino acid sequence: CASSLDGSRTYGYTF.

This clonotype was seen at least ten times. This sequence joins TRBV28 and TRBJ1-6; D perhaps matches TRBD1 (6 bases). The CDR3 consists of 16 residues. The ends were cut back, 6 bases at V and 6 bases at J, with 18 bases in the middle. Germline V gives CDR1 MDHEN, CDR2 SYDVKM. Here the CDR3 DNA reads TGTGCCAGCAGCCCACAGGGAGGGGGAGGTAATTCACCCCTCCACTTT. Residues: CASSPQGGGGNSPLHF.

This clonotype was counted many times. The chain uses TRBV20-1 and TRBJ2-5; D not certain. Per the germline V gene, CDR1 is DFQATT and CDR2 is SNEGSKA (reference sequence). The CDR3 is 16 amino acids. V was trimmed by 4 bases and J by 1 base, leaving 19 bases between them. CDR3 sequence reads: CSATPLNRLLQETQYF. The CDR3 bases are TGCAGTGCTACTCCCCTTAACCGACTGCTCCAAGAGACCCAGTACTTC.

This clonotype has at least ten counts. This rearrangement joins TRBV7-9 to TRBJ1-1, with a possible D match to TRBD1 (6 bases). CDR1 SEHNR and CDR2 FQNEAQ come from the germline V gene (reference sequence). The V end lost 1 base, the J end lost 0 bases, and 21 bases lay between the germline ends. This CDR3 is built from 19 residues. Here the CDR3 DNA reads TGTGCCAGCAGCTTAGGGGCAGGGGATAATGGTGAGGTGAACACTGAAGCTTTCTTT. This gives the protein CASSLGAGDNGEVNTEAFF. The full variable domain, with the rest looked up from reference TRBV7-9 and TRBJ1-1, is DTGVSQNPRHKITKRGQNVTFRCDPISEHNRLYWYRQTLGQGPEFLTYFQNEAQLEKSRLLSDRFSAERPKGSFSTLEIQRTEQGDSAMYLCASSLGAGDNGEVNTEAFFGQGTRLTVV.

This clonotype was detected ten times or more. This chain uses TRBV2 with TRBJ1-3; 7 bases are shared with TRBD1. With 4 bases clipped from V and 0 bases from J, the junction kept 3 bases outside the gene matches. The CDR3 runs to 15 residues. Germline values: CDR1 SNHLY, CDR2 FYNNEI. This CDR3 is CASSATGVSGNTIYF. CDR3 bases: TGTGCCAGCAGTGCCACAGGGGTCTCTGGAAACACCATATATTTT.

Many counts were recorded for this clonotype. This chain connects TRBV29-1 to TRBJ2-1; a weak D match, TRBD1 (5 bases). The CDR3 contains 14 residues. V lost 2 bases to trimming and J lost 7 bases, with 15 bases between them. Per the germline V gene, CDR1 is SQVTM and CDR2 is ANQGSEA. CDR3 residues: CSVERGFAGNEQFF. In DNA, the CDR3 is TGCAGCGTTGAAAGGGGATTCGCCGGGAATGAGCAGTTCTTC.

There are many counts of this clonotype. The chain employs TRBV3-1 and TRBJ2-7; 12 positions match TRBD1. There are 15 residues in the CDR3. The ends lost 3 bases at V and 6 bases at J; junction bases unmatched: 6. Germline V CDR1 and CDR2: LGHDT, YNNKEL (reference sequence). CDR3 DNA: TGTGCCAGCAGCCACCACGGGACAGGGGGCAGCGAGCAGTACTTC. Translation gives CASSHHGTGGSEQYF.

At least ten counts were recorded for this clonotype. The V gene is TRBV28, the J gene TRBJ2-7; 9 bases agree with TRBD2. The CDR3 extends over 15 amino acids. Losses at the gene ends were 5 bases for V and 6 bases for J; bases not matched to a gene: 11. The V gene's germline CDR1 is MDHEN and CDR2 SYDVKM. The CDR3 sequence is CASSHLAGEAGEQYF. CDR3 in DNA: TGTGCCAGCAGTCACTTAGCGGGAGAGGCAGGCGAGCAGTACTTC.

In its sample, this clonotype was seen many times. As DNA, the CDR3 is TGCGCCAGCAGCCAAGAGCTGGGACAGGCAGGGCAGCCCCAGCATTTT. The encoded protein is CASSQELGQAGQPQHF. The V call is TRBV4-3, the J call TRBJ1-5, with 8 bases aligning to TRBD1. The CDR3 has 16 amino acids. V trimming: 0 bases; J trimming: 7 bases; junction bases outside the gene matches: 8. Per germline, CDR1 LGHNA and CDR2 YSLEER.

The table lists this clonotype with many counts. The chain combines TRBV29-1 with TRBJ2-5; D gene unclear. V lost 4 bases, J lost 2 bases, and 8 bases lay in between. The length of the CDR3 is 12 residues. Per germline, CDR1 SQVTM and CDR2 ANQGSEA. CDR3 sequence: CSVVPAQETQYF. In nucleotides, the CDR3 is TGCAGCGTTGTTCCTGCTCAAGAGACCCAGTACTTC.

This clonotype has at least ten counts. This sequence joins TRBV6-2 or TRBV6-3 and TRBJ2-5, with 8 nucleotides matching TRBD1. Trimming cost V 6 bases and J 3 bases; bases outside gene matches: 9. Germline V lookup: CDR1 MNHEY, CDR2 SVGEGT. The CDR3 contains 15 residues. CDR3 protein: CASRPARTGKETQYF. For the CDR3, the DNA is TGTGCCAGCAGACCGGCAAGGACAGGGAAAGAGACCCAGTACTTC.

This clonotype was observed many times. J is TRBJ2-7 and V is TRBV3-1; D is unclear. This CDR3 has 12 residues. Germline lookup yields CDR1 LGHDT and CDR2 YNNKEL (reference sequence). Trimming stripped 4 bases from V and 7 bases from J, with 11 bases between. The CDR3, as DNA: TGTGCCAGCAGCCGATCCAGTGGTGAGCAGTACTTC. This gives the protein CASSRSSGEQYF.